The 30 T cell receptor beta chains in this list originate from one sample, sequenced in a study of T cells in Graves' hyperthyroidism and ophthalmopathy. TCR beta CDR3 region amplification was performed from RNA transcripts. Primed by the HTBI set, a first-round RT-PCR was run on the TCR CDR3. MiXCR, applied by TCRdb to the multiplex PCR reads, yields one record per CDR3 protein. Among nearly 600,000 distinct CDR3 sequences listed, 14% were seen once. The material sequenced was blood. These receptors all stem from a woman in her twenties or thirties with Graves' hyperthyroidism that later progressed to Graves' ophthalmopathy.

This clonotype was observed a few times. The gene calls are TRBV29-1 and TRBJ2-1; 9 positions agree with TRBD2. This CDR3 is built from 15 residues. With 7 bases clipped from V and 4 bases from J, the junction kept 11 bases outside the gene matches. The germline V gene encodes CDR1 SQVTM and CDR2 ANQGSEA. Here the CDR3 DNA reads TGCAGCGCTTGGGGGACTAGCCGGACGTACAATGAGCAGTTCTTC. This codes for CSAWGTSRTYNEQFF.

This clonotype was seen a handful of times. The chain couples TRBV29-1 to TRBJ1-2; D remains unclear. CDR3 size: 13 residues. Germline V CDR1 and CDR2: SQVTM, ANQGSEA. V was trimmed by 7 bases and J by 0 bases, leaving 12 bases between them. This chain's CDR3 is CSAEDGTNYGYTF. In nucleotides, the CDR3 is TGCAGCGCCGAGGACGGGACTAACTATGGCTACACCTTC.

This clonotype appeared a few times. V usage is TRBV27 and J usage is TRBJ2-5; D unclear. Trimming left V 6 bases short and J 7 bases short, with 18 bases between. Per germline, CDR1 MNHEY and CDR2 SMNVEV (reference sequence). This CDR3 is 14 amino acids long. CDR3 sequence: CASSPDAVLGTQYF. CDR3 bases: TGTGCCAGCAGCCCGGACGCTGTATTAGGGACCCAGTACTTC.

This clonotype was observed at least ten times. This chain connects TRBV12-5 to TRBJ2-7; maybe TRBD1 (6 bases). The CDR3 length is 14 residues. V was pared by 9 bases and J by 3 bases, with 18 bases between. From germline, CDR1 is LGHNT and CDR2 FRNRAP. CDR3 region: CASQVWGQVYEQYF. Here the CDR3 DNA reads TGTGCTAGCCAGGTCTGGGGACAAGTCTACGAGCAGTACTTC.

This rearrangement joins TRBV3-1 to TRBJ2-1; D possibly corresponds to TRBD2 (6 bases). V dropped 1 base and J dropped 1 base, with 11 bases sitting between them. The CDR3 has 16 residues. CDR1 and CDR2 (germline): LGHDT, YNNKEL (reference sequence). Written as DNA, the CDR3 is TGTGCCAGCAGCCAAGGTTACGGGACTTCCTACAATGAGCAGTTCTTC. It yields the protein CASSQGYGTSYNEQFF.

This clonotype was seen ten or more times. The genes are TRBV18 and TRBJ2-3; 13 positions agree with TRBD2. Germline CDR1 and CDR2: KGHSH and LQKENI. The CDR3 spans 16 residues. The V segment lost 4 bases and the J segment 6 bases; nucleotides outside the gene matches: 7. In DNA, the CDR3 is TGTGCCAGCTCACTAAGCGGACTAGCGGGAGATGATACGCAGTATTTT. This codes for CASSLSGLAGDDTQYF.

This chain links TRBV6-1 with TRBJ2-7; 7 bases fit TRBD1. Germline V gene lookup returns CDR1 MNHNS and CDR2 SASEGT. The CDR3 totals 15 residues. Trimming at V came to 5 bases and at J to 2 bases, leaving 9 bases not matched to a gene. In DNA, the CDR3 is TGTGCCAGCAGTTCAACCGGGACAGTCACCTACGAGCAGTACTTC. Translated: CASSSTGTVTYEQYF.

This clonotype was found many times. The chain recombines TRBV9 with TRBJ1-1; tentatively, D is TRBD1 (5 bases). Germline CDR1 is SGDLS and CDR2 is YYNGEE. The CDR3 length is 11 residues. V gave up 4 bases and J gave up 8 bases, with 9 bases separating them. CDR3 sequence: CASSSGLEAFF. DNA for the CDR3: TGTGCCAGCAGCTCAGGGCTCGAAGCTTTCTTT.

The sample holds a few counts of this clonotype. The J gene is TRBJ2-7, the V gene TRBV6-2 or TRBV6-3; D perhaps matches TRBD1 (5 bases). Germline V gene data show CDR1 as MNHEY and CDR2 as SVGEGT. Trimming removed 3 bases at V and 2 bases at J, with 17 bases between. The CDR3 contains 16 residues. As DNA, the CDR3 is TGTGCCAGCAGTTATTGGGGCCGGCTTTTGACCTACGAGCAGTACTTC. This encodes CASSYWGRLLTYEQYF.

This clonotype has only a few counts. The CDR3 DNA is TGTGCCAGCAGTTTAACTGGGGCAATTTACAATGAGCAGTTCTTC. It encodes CASSLTGAIYNEQFF. The chain carries TRBV28 and TRBJ2-1, with a weak D call TRBD1 (5 bases). The CDR3 loop spans 15 amino acids. From germline, CDR1 is MDHEN and CDR2 SYDVKM. V lost 2 bases and J lost 4, with 12 bases in between.

The chain couples TRBV3-1 to TRBJ2-2; D ambiguous. The CDR3 runs 15 residues. Trimming took 3 bases from V and 3 from J, leaving 11 bases between them. Germline CDR1 is LGHDT and CDR2 is YNNKEL (reference sequence). This CDR3 reads CASSHQRLHTGELFF. The CDR3 DNA reads TGTGCCAGCAGCCACCAACGACTGCACACCGGGGAGCTGTTTTTT.

This clonotype has ten or more counts. The chain uses TRBV27 and TRBJ1-4; D uncertain. The CDR3 contains 13 residues. Germline V gene data show CDR1 as MNHEY and CDR2 as SMNVEV (reference sequence). Deletions cut 3 bases from V and 5 bases from J, with 7 bases between. CDR3 sequence reads: CASSLALNEKLFF. The CDR3, as DNA: TGTGCCAGCAGTTTGGCGCTAAATGAAAAACTGTTTTTT. Full variable domain (rest looked up from reference TRBV27 and TRBJ1-4): EAQVTQNPRYLITVTGKKLTVTCSQNMNHEYMSWYRQDPGLGLRQIYYSMNVEVTDKGDVPEGYKVSRKEKRNFPLILESPSPNQTSLYFCASSLALNEKLFFGSGTQLSVL.

This clonotype was observed a handful of times. The chain couples TRBV10-3 to TRBJ2-7; D is uncertain. The germline V gene encodes CDR1 ENHRY and CDR2 SYGVKD. The CDR3 contains 15 residues. V lost 3 bases and J lost 5, with 17 bases in between. CDR3 bases: TGTGCCATCAGTGACGGTACCCAGGCCCCCAACGAGCAGTACTTC. Its translation is CAISDGTQAPNEQYF.

This clonotype was observed at least ten times. V gene TRBV19 combines with J gene TRBJ1-1, with D tentatively TRBD1 (5 bases). Germline-derived CDR1 and CDR2 are LNHDA and SQIVND (reference sequence). The CDR3 length is 12 residues. The germline V and J ends were trimmed by 2 bases and 8 bases, with 9 bases remaining between them. The CDR3 sequence: CASSIRAGEAFF. CDR3 DNA: TGTGCCAGTAGTATAAGGGCAGGGGAAGCTTTCTTT.

The table lists this clonotype with many counts. The V gene is TRBV7-3, the J gene TRBJ2-7; D remains ambiguous. This CDR3 is built from 15 residues. With 1 base removed from V and 1 base from J, the gap between germline ends came to 11 bases. Germline V CDR1 and CDR2: SGHTA, FQGTGA. This CDR3 reads CASSLNSLESYEQYF. In nucleotides, the CDR3 is TGTGCCAGCAGCTTAAACAGTCTAGAATCCTACGAGCAGTACTTC.

This chain links TRBV12-3 or TRBV12-4 with TRBJ2-3; TRBD2 agrees at 9 bases. The CDR3 is 13 residues long. Germline trimming cut 5 bases from V and 5 bases from J; bases unmatched to any gene: 2. The CDR3 reads CASSQREVDTQYF. CDR3 nucleotide sequence: TGTGCCAGCAGTCAGCGGGAGGTAGATACGCAGTATTTT.

The chain joins TRBV6-1 to TRBJ2-7, with 10 positions matching TRBD1. There are 15 residues in the CDR3. Germline CDR1 and CDR2: MNHNS and SASEGT. The junction had 2 bases not matched to a gene; V was cut back by 2 bases and J by 1 base. This CDR3 is CASSESGQGSYEQYF. The CDR3 bases are TGTGCCAGCAGTGAATCGGGACAGGGGTCCTACGAGCAGTACTTC.

This chain uses TRBV28 with TRBJ2-1; 9 nucleotides agree with TRBD2. The length of the CDR3 is 14 residues. V lost 6 bases and J lost 5; bases outside the gene matches: 5. Germline V gene sequence: CDR1 MDHEN, CDR2 SYDVKM. The CDR3 spells CASSHRLADNEQFF. CDR3 in DNA: TGTGCCAGCAGCCATAGACTAGCGGACAATGAGCAGTTCTTC.

This clonotype was counted at least ten times. The chain couples TRBV7-9 to TRBJ2-3; D possibly corresponds to TRBD1 (6 bases). CDR3 length: 15 residues. Trimming took off 9 bases at V and 0 bases at J, with 16 bases between the two ends. The germline gives CDR1 SEHNR, CDR2 FQNEAQ (reference sequence). The CDR3 DNA reads TGTGCCAGTGCCCGAGGGGGAATCAGCACAGATACGCAGTATTTT. Amino acids: CASARGGISTDTQYF.

Ten or more counts support this clonotype. J is TRBJ2-1 and V is TRBV18; D is unclear. This CDR3 region has 13 residues. Looked up from germline, CDR1 is KGHSH and CDR2 is LQKENI. Trimming pared 0 bases from V and 8 bases from J, leaving 8 bases between. CDR3 nucleotides: TGTGCCAGCTCACCACCGGTTGTAGATGAGCAGTTCTTC. This encodes CASSPPVVDEQFF.

The V call is TRBV24-1, the J call TRBJ1-2, with D maybe TRBD1 (6 bases). This CDR3 is 15 amino acids long. The V gene's germline CDR1 is KGHDR and CDR2 SFDVKD. V was shortened by 7 bases and J by 3 bases, with 17 bases between the two germline ends. In DNA, the CDR3 is TGTGCCACCAGCCCGGGGGGCTTAGGCTACTATGGCTACACCTTC. Its translation: CATSPGGLGYYGYTF.

The rearrangement joins TRBV5-1 to TRBJ2-1; D possibly matches TRBD1 or TRBD2 (5 bases each). Germline-derived CDR1 and CDR2 are SGHRS and YFSETQ. V lost 4 bases and J 3 bases, leaving 14 bases between the germline ends. The CDR3 is 15 residues long. CDR3 sequence: CASSIDSGGYNEQFF. For the CDR3, the DNA is TGCGCCAGCAGCATAGACAGTGGGGGCTACAATGAGCAGTTCTTC.

This clonotype was seen at least ten times. This rearrangement joins TRBV19 to TRBJ1-5; the D gene is possibly TRBD1 (6 bases). Germline V CDR1 and CDR2: LNHDA, SQIVND (reference sequence). Trimming stripped 11 bases from V and 3 bases from J, with 14 bases between. The CDR3 sequence is 13 residues long. The CDR3 is CAGARTVNQPQHF. CDR3 nucleotide sequence: TGTGCCGGAGCCAGGACAGTCAATCAGCCCCAGCATTTT.

The table lists this clonotype with many counts. The chain recombines TRBV15 with TRBJ1-1; tentatively, D is TRBD1 (5 bases). The germline gives CDR1 LNHNV, CDR2 YYDKDF (reference sequence). CDR3 size: 12 residues. V gave up 4 bases and J gave up 3 bases, with 6 bases separating them. The CDR3 is CATSNRYTEAFF. The CDR3 DNA reads as TGTGCCACCAGCAACAGGTACACTGAAGCTTTCTTT.

This clonotype showed up many times. CDR3 in DNA: TGCAGCGTTGAACAGGACAGGGAGCAGTACTTC. Its protein product is CSVEQDREQYF. The chain uses TRBV29-1 and TRBJ2-7, with 7 bases lining up with TRBD1. The CDR3 runs 11 residues. The V gene's germline CDR1 is SQVTM and CDR2 ANQGSEA. V shed 2 bases, J shed 7 bases, and the junction held 2 bases outside the gene matches.

The V gene is TRBV5-5, the J gene TRBJ1-2, with D hard to call. This CDR3 has 16 residues. The germline V gene encodes CDR1 SGHKS and CDR2 YYEKEE (reference sequence). V gave up 0 bases and J gave up 3 bases, with 15 bases separating them. The CDR3 sequence: CASSLDVWGGDYGYTF. The CDR3 DNA sequence: TGTGCCAGCAGCTTGGACGTTTGGGGAGGTGACTATGGCTACACCTTC.

Turning to this clonotype: This may come from a read error, since a much larger clone is one base off. V gene TRBV11-3 combines with J gene TRBJ2-7; the D gene is possibly TRBD2 (6 bases). The germline V gene encodes CDR1 SGHNT and CDR2 YENEEA. This CDR3 is built from 16 residues. CDR3 in DNA: TGTGCCAGCAGCCAAGTTCTGCCGGGACTGGCCTACGAGCACTACTTC. Protein product: CASSQVLPGLAYEHYF. Variable domain in full (rest from reference TRBV11-3 and TRBJ2-7): EAGVVQSPRYKIIEKKQPVAFWCNPISGHNTLYWYLQNLGQGPELLIRYENEEAVDDSQLPKDRFSAERLKGVDSTLKIQPAELGDSAVYLCASSQVLPGLAYEHYFGPGTRLTVT.

This clonotype occurred many times. V and J are TRBV20-1 and TRBJ2-7; D is perhaps TRBD1 (5 bases). This CDR3 spans 13 amino acids. The V end was cut by 0 bases, the J end by 3 bases, with 9 bases between. Germline V gene data show CDR1 as DFQATT and CDR2 as SNEGSKA (reference sequence). CDR3 sequence: CSARDGQLYEQYF. CDR3 bases: TGCAGTGCTAGAGATGGACAACTCTACGAGCAGTACTTC.

This clonotype has a count of ten or more. The chain carries TRBV2 and TRBJ1-5; D perhaps matches TRBD1 (5 bases). CDR3 size: 14 residues. CDR1 SNHLY and CDR2 FYNNEI come from the germline V gene. With 5 bases removed from V and 3 bases from J, the gap between germline ends came to 11 bases. The DNA of the CDR3 is TGTGCCAGCAGTATTGACAGAAACAATCAGCCCCAGCATTTT. This translates into CASSIDRNNQPQHF.

This clonotype was detected ten times or more. This chain joins TRBV19 and TRBJ2-3; D might be TRBD2 (5 bases). The V gene's germline CDR1 is LNHDA and CDR2 SQIVND (reference sequence). CDR3 length: 17 amino acids. The germline V and J ends were trimmed by 7 bases and 0 bases, with 20 bases remaining between them. CDR3 amino acids: CASTSPGNGLSTDTQYF. CDR3 nucleotides: TGTGCCAGTACCTCCCCGGGGAATGGACTCAGCACAGATACGCAGTATTTT.